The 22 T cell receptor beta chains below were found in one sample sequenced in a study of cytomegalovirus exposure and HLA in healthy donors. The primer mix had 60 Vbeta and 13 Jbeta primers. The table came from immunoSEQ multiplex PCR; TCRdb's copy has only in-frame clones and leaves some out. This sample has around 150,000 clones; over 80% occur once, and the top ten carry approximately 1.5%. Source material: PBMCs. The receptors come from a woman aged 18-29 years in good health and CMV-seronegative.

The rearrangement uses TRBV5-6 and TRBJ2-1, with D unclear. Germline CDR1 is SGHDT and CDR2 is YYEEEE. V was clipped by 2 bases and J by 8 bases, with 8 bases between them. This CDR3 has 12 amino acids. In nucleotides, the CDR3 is TGTGCCAGCAGCTTCCGGTTGGATGAGCAGTTCTTC. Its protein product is CASSFRLDEQFF. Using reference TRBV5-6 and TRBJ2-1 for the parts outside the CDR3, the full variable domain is DAGVTQSPTHLIKTRGQQVTLRCSPKSGHDTVSWYQQALGQGPQFIFQYYEEEERQRGNFPDRFSGHQFPNYSSELNVNALLLGDSALYLCASSFRLDEQFFGPGTRLTVL.

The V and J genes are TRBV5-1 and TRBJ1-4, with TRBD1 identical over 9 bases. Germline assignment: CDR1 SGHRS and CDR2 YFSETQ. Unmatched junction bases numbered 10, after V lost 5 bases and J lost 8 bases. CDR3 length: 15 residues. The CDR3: CASRTTGGAGEKLFF. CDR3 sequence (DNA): TGCGCCAGCAGGACAACAGGGGGCGCGGGGGAAAAACTGTTTTTT.

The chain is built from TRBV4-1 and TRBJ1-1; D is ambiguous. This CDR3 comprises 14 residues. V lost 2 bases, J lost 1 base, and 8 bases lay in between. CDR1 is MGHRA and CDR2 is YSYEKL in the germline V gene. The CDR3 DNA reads TGCGCCAGCAGCCAATATTTCGGGAACACTGAAGCTTTCTTT. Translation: CASSQYFGNTEAFF.

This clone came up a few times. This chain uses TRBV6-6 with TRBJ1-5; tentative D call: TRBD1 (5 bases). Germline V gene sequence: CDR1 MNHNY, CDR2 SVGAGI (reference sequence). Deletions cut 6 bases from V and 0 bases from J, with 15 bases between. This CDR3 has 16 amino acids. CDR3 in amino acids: CASSYRQPDSNQPQHF. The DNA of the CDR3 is TGTGCCAGCAGCTACCGACAGCCGGATAGCAATCAGCCCCAGCATTTT.

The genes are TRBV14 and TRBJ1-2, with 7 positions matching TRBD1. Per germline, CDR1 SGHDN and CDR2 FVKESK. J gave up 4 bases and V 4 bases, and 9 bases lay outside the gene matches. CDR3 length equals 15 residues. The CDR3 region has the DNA TGTGCCAGCAGCCTCCTTGGACAGGCGGTCTATGGCTACACCTTC. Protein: CASSLLGQAVYGYTF.

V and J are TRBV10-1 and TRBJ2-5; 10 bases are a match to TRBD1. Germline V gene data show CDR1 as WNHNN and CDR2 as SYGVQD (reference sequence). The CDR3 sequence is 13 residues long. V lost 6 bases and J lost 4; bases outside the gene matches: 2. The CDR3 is CASSRDRGETQYF. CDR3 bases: TGCGCCAGCAGCCGGGACAGGGGAGAGACCCAGTACTTC.

The CDR3, as DNA: TGCGCCAGCATCGGACAGGGGTCGTCCTTGGGGGCTGAGCAGTTCTTC. Translation: CASIGQGSSLGAEQFF. The chain joins TRBV5-1 to TRBJ2-1, with TRBD1 matching 9 bases. Germline assignment: CDR1 SGHRS and CDR2 YFSETQ. The CDR3 is 16 amino acids. The J segment lost 9 bases and the V segment lost 6 bases, leaving 16 bases of the junction unmatched.

The CDR3 region has the DNA TGTGCCAGCAGTCTAAAGACGGGGGGCAAAGAGACCCAGTACTTC. This encodes CASSLKTGGKETQYF. V usage is TRBV6-6 and J usage is TRBJ2-5, with D perhaps matching TRBD2 (7 bases). Trimming shortened V by 5 bases and J by 3 bases, and 16 bases separated the two germline ends. From germline, CDR1 is MNHNY and CDR2 SVGAGI (reference sequence). There are 15 residues in the CDR3.

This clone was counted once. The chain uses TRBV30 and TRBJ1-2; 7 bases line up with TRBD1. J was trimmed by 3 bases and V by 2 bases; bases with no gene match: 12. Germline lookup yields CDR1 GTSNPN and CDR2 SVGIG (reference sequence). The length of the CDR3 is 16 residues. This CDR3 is CAWSFNPGQRHYGYTF. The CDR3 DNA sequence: TGTGCCTGGAGTTTCAATCCGGGACAGAGACACTATGGCTACACCTTC. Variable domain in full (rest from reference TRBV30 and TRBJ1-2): SQTIHQWPATLVQPVGSPLSLECTVEGTSNPNLYWYRQAAGRGLQLLFYSVGIGQISSEVPQNLSASRPQDRQFILSSKKLLLSDSGFYLCAWSFNPGQRHYGYTFGSGTRLTVV.

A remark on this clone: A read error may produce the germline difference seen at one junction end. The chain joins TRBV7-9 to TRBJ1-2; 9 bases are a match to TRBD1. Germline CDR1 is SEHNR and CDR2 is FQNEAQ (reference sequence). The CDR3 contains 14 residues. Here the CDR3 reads CSSSDGTGSYGYTF. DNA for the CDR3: TGTTCCAGCAGCGACGGGACAGGGTCCTATGGCTACACCTTC.

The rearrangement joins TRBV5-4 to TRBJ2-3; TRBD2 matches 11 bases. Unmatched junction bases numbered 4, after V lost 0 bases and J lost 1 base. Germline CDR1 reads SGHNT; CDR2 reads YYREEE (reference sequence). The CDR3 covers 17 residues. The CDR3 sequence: CASSLGRGLAGTDTQYF. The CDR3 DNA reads TGTGCCAGCAGCTTGGGTCGGGGACTAGCGGGCACAGATACGCAGTATTTT.

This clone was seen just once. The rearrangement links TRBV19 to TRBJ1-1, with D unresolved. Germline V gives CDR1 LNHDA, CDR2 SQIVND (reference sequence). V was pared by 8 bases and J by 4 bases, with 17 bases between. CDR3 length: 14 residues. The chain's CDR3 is CASATGSKGTEAFF. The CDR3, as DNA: TGTGCCAGTGCCACCGGGAGCAAAGGCACTGAAGCTTTCTTT.

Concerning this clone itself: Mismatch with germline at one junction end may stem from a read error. CDR3 protein: CASSTSGGPGELFF. The CDR3 DNA sequence: TGTGCTAGCAGCACTTCAGGGGGCCCCGGGGAGCTGTTTTTT. The J gene is TRBJ2-2, the V gene TRBV7-7; 8 nucleotides line up with TRBD1. Per germline, CDR1 SSHAT and CDR2 FNYEAQ (reference sequence). This CDR3 comprises 14 residues.

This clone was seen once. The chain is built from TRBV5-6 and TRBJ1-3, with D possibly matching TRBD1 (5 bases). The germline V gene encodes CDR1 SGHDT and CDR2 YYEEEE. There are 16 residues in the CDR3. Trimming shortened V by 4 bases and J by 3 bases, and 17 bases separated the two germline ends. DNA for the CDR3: TGTGCCAGCAGCCCCTATGGGAGGGGAAGTGGAAACACCATATATTTT. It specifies CASSPYGRGSGNTIYF.

This CDR3 is CASSADRATYGYTF. The CDR3 DNA reads TGTGCCAGCAGTGCGGACAGAGCTACCTATGGCTACACCTTC. The chain carries TRBV6-1 and TRBJ1-2; D is perhaps TRBD1 (6 bases). The length of the CDR3 is 14 residues. Germline CDR1 is MNHNS and CDR2 is SASEGT. Trimming removed 4 bases from V and 4 bases from J, with 13 bases in between.

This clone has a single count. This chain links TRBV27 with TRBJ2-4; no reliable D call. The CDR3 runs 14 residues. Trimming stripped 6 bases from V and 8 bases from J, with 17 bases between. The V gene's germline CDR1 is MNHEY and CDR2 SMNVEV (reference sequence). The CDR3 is CASRETPTADIQYF. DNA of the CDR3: TGTGCCAGCAGAGAGACACCCACGGCAGACATTCAGTACTTC.

CDR3 bases: TGTGCCAGCAGTGAACAGGGGGACAGGGGGCATTCACCCCTCCACTTT. It codes for CASSEQGDRGHSPLHF. This chain joins TRBV6-1 and TRBJ1-6; 12 positions agree with TRBD1. CDR1 is MNHNS, CDR2 SASEGT, per germline. The CDR3 is 16 amino acids. Trimming at V came to 2 bases and at J to 8 bases, leaving 4 bases not matched to a gene.

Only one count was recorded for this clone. CDR3 sequence: CASSLAGTQGGNTIYF. In DNA, the CDR3 is TGTGCCAGCAGCTTAGCCGGGACCCAGGGGGGAAACACCATATATTTT. The chain couples TRBV7-2 to TRBJ1-3, with D possibly TRBD1 on 6 matching bases. Germline V gene data show CDR1 as SGHTA and CDR2 as FQGNSA. V dropped 0 bases and J dropped 4 bases, with 13 bases sitting between them. This CDR3 region has 16 residues.

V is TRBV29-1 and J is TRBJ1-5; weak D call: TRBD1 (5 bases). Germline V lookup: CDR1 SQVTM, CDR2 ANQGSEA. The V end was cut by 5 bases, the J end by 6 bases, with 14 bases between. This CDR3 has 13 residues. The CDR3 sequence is CSVLTAGGQPQHF. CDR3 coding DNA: TGCAGCGTTCTGACAGCAGGCGGTCAGCCCCAGCATTTT.

The CDR3 spells CSAVTVPTQYF. Written as DNA, the CDR3 is TGCAGTGCTGTGACAGTTCCCACGCAGTATTTT. This chain joins TRBV20-1 and TRBJ2-3, with a tentative D call TRBD1 (5 bases). Germline loops: CDR1 DFQATT, CDR2 SNEGSKA (reference sequence). This CDR3 spans 11 amino acids. V lost 5 bases to trimming and J lost 9 bases, with 12 bases between them.

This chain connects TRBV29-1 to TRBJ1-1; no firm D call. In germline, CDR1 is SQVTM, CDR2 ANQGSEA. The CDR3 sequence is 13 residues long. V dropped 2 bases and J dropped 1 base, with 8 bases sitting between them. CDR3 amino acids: CSVETQANTEAFF. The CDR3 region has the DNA TGCAGCGTTGAAACGCAAGCGAACACTGAAGCTTTCTTT.

This CDR3 is CASSYGGAQYF. The CDR3, as DNA: TGTGCCAGCAGTTACGGAGGGGCCCAGTACTTC. This chain connects TRBV6-5 to TRBJ2-5; TRBD2 is a possible D gene (6 bases). CDR1 is MNHEY, CDR2 SVGAGI, per germline. This CDR3 contains 11 residues. Trimming left V 2 bases short and J 9 bases short, with 7 bases between.